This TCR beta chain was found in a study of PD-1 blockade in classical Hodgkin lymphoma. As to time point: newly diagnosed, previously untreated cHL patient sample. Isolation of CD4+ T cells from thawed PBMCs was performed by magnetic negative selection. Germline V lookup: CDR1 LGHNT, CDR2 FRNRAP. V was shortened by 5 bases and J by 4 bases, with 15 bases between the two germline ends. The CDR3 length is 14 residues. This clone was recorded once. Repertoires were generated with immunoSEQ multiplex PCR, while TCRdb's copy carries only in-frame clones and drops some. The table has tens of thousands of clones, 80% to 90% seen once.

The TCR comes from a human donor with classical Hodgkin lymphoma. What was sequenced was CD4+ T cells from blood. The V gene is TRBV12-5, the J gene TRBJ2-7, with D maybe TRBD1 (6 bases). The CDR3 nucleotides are TGTGCTAGTGGTAGAGGGGGTCTCGGGTACGAGCAGTACTTC. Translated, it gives CASGRGGLGYEQYF.